This TCR beta chain was identified during a study of Ad26.COV2.S vaccination and SARS-CoV-2 variants. Study overall: Ad26.COV2.S shots went into the muscle once or twice, 56 days apart. Study findings and constraints: Measurement of non-spike TCR breadth gave similar results in vaccine and placebo recipients.

The treatment was: over 15 received Ad26.COV2.S at low or high dose, single or two shots; 5 received placebo; per-sample allocation not given. Day 63 after the first injection of vaccine or placebo was the sampling time. Whoever gave the sample was an adult aged 18-55 years in Boston. The assay was immunoSEQ multiplex PCR, and TCRdb's table has in-frame clones only and misses some. The sample yields approximately 300,000 clones, around four fifths seen once. Trimming took 11 bases from V and 4 from J, leaving 12 bases between them. CDR3 size: 12 residues. Per the germline V gene, CDR1 is LNHDA and CDR2 is SQIVND (reference sequence). With regard to this clone: Its antigen remains unknown.

The sequence was obtained from a person aged 18 to 65 who received the Ad26.COV2.S COVID-19 vaccine or a placebo. The rearrangement uses TRBV19 and TRBJ2-1; D call uncertain. The material was peripheral blood, obtained in a trial of Ad26.COV2.S vaccine versus placebo. The CDR3 here is CAVSPQYNEQFF. In DNA form, the CDR3 reads TGTGCCGTCTCCCCGCAGTACAATGAGCAGTTCTTC.